Detailed here is one TCR beta chain. Antigen specificity is unknown. After isolation, RNA underwent reverse transcription to generate cDNA as the sequencing template. Assay: immunoSEQ multiplex PCR; the TCRdb copy retains only in-frame clones and omits some. The table lists roughly 220,000 clones, around 66% of them singletons. Treatment defined: oral pan-JAK inhibitor, 5-10 mg twice daily. Researchers picked out CD4+ and CD8+ T cells from PBMCs by sorting. The source of the sample is a study of CD8+ T cells in alopecia areata. Study background: Tofacitinib continued for 6 to 18 months and was then withheld for 6 months.

Overall study results and limits: Lesional scalp exceeded normal scalp in clonality, especially in alopecia totalis/universalis.

CDR3 length: 15 residues. The V segment lost 6 bases and the J segment 1 base; nucleotides outside the gene matches: 9. Germline CDR1 MNHEY, CDR2 SMNVEV (reference sequence). This clonotype was obtained from a human donor with alopecia areata. V usage is TRBV27 and J usage is TRBJ2-7; 7 positions agree with TRBD1. Sequenced material: CD4+ T cells sorted from blood, taken at week 44, from a patient treated with tofacitinib. The CDR3 loop is CASSVRGQESYEQYF. The CDR3 DNA reads as TGTGCCAGCAGCGTAAGAGGACAGGAGTCCTACGAGCAGTACTTC.